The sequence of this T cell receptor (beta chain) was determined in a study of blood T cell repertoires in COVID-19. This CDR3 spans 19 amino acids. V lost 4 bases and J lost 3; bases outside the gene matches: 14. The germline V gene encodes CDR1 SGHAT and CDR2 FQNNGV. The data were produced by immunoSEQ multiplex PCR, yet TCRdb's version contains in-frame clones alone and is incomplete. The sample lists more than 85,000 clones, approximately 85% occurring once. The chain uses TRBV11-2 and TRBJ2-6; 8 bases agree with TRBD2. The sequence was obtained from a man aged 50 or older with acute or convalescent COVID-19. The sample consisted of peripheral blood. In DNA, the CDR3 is TGTGCCAGCAGCTCAAGAGCGAGGCGGGGGGATGGTGGGGCCAACGTCCTGACTTTC. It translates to CASSSRARRGDGGANVLTF. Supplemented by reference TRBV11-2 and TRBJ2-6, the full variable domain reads EAGVAQSPRYKIIEKRQSVAFWCNPISGHATLYWYQQILGQGPKLLIQFQNNGVVDDSQLPKDRFSAERLKGVDSTLKIQPAKLEDSAVYLCASSSRARRGDGGANVLTFGAGSRLTVL.